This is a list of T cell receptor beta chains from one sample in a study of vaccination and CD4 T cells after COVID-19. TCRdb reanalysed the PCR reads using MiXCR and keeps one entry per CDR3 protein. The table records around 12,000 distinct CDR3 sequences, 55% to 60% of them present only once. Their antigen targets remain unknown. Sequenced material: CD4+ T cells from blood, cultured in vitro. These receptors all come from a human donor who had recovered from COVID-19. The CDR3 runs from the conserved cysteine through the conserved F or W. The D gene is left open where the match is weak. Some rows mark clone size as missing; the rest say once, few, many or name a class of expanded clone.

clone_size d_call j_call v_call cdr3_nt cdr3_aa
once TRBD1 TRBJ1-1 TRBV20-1 TGCAGTGCTAGACGCGGACAGGGGATGACTGAAGCTTTCTTT CSARRGQGMTEAFF
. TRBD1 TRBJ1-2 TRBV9 TGTGCCAGCAGCGTAACGACAGGGGGGGCCTATGGCTACACCTTC CASSVTTGGAYGYTF
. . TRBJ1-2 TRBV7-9 TGTGCCAGCAGCTGGGGAAGGGAAACGTATGGCTACACCTTC CASSWGRETYGYTF
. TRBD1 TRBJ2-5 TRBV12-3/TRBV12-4 TGTGCCAGCAGTTTAAGGGACAGGGGGCTGAGGGAGACCCAGTACTTC CASSLRDRGLRETQYF
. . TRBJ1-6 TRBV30 TGTGCCTGGAGTGTTGGGGCTGCGGGGAATTCACCCCTCCACTTT CAWSVGAAGNSPLHF
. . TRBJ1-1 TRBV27 TGTGCCAGCAGTTTAGTAGACGAAGTTAACACTGAAGCTTTCTTT CASSLVDEVNTEAFF
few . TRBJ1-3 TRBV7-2 TGTGCCAGCAGCTTTAGGAGGGAAAACACCATATATTTT CASSFRRENTIYF
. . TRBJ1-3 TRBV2 TGTGCCAGCAGTTTCCAGGGTAGGGCGTCTGGAAACACCATATATTTT CASSFQGRASGNTIYF
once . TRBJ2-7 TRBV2 TGTGCCAGCACGGGGCCCGAGCAGTACTTC CASTGPEQYF
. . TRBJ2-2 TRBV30 TGTGCCTGGAGTGTATCGGGGTTGACCACCGGGGAGCTGTTTTTT CAWSVSGLTTGELFF
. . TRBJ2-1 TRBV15 TGTGCCACCAGCAGACAAGGAGCTGTCTCCTACAATGAGCAGTTCTTC CATSRQGAVSYNEQFF
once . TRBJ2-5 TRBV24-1 TGTGCCACCAGTGACCCGTCGGGGGAGCCAAGTGGGGTGGAGACCCAGTACTTC CATSDPSGEPSGVETQYF
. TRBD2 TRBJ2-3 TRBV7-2 TGTGCCAGCAGCACAGCTAGCGGGCGGACAGATACGCAGTATTTT CASSTASGRTDTQYF
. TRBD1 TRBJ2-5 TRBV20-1 TGCAGTGCTAGTCGGACAGGGGGTTCGGAGACCCAGTACTTC CSASRTGGSETQYF
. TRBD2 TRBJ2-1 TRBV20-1 TGCAGTGCTAGAGACCTTAGCGGGACTGAGCAGTTCTTC CSARDLSGTEQFF
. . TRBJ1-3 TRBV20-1 TGCAGTGCTAGAGCCGGGGGTTATGGAAACACCATATATTTT CSARAGGYGNTIYF
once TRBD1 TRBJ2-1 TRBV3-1 TGTGCCAGCAGCCATTACAAACCGGGACAGGGTCGATCCCGCTACAATGAGCAGTTCTTC CASSHYKPGQGRSRYNEQFF
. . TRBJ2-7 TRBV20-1 TGCAGTGCTAGGGGGACGGGATATACGAAGCAGTACTTC CSARGTGYTKQYF
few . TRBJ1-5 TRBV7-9 TGTGCCAGCAGCTTAGGGCAGGGACACCAGCCCCAGCATTTT CASSLGQGHQPQHF
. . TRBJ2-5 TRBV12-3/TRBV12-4 TGTGCCAGCAGTCGTGGAGATCCCAGAGAGACCCAGTACTTC CASSRGDPRETQYF
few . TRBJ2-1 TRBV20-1 TGCAGTGCTAGAGATGGAGCGGCATCGGGGAATGAGCAGTTCTTC CSARDGAASGNEQFF
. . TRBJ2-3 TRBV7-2 TGTGCCAGCAACCCAACCTTTAGCACAGATACGCAGTATTTT CASNPTFSTDTQYF
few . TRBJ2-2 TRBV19 TGTGCCAGTAGTCGGTTGGCGGGGCACACCGGGGAGCTGTTTTTT CASSRLAGHTGELFF
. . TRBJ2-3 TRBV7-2 TGTGCCAGCAGCTTTATAGATACGCAGTATTTT CASSFIDTQYF
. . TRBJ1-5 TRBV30 TGTGCCTGGAGTCTTGGGGATAGCAATCAGCCCCAGCATTTT CAWSLGDSNQPQHF
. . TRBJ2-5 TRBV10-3 TGTGCCATCAATGACAACGGGGAGACCCAGTACTTC CAINDNGETQYF
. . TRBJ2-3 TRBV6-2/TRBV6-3 TGTGCCAGCGTAGGCACACTAGAAGGAGATACGCAGTATTTT CASVGTLEGDTQYF
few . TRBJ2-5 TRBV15 TGTGCCACCAGCAGAGGGACCCTGGGAGAGACCCAGTACTTC CATSRGTLGETQYF
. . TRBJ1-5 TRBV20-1 TGCAGTGCTTCCCGGGAGCGATATAGCAATCAGCCCCAGCATTTT CSASRERYSNQPQHF
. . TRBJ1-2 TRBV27 TGTGCCAGTAAGTGGCAGGGGTCGGGGTATGGCTACACCTTC CASKWQGSGYGYTF
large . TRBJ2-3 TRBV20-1 TGCAGTGCTTACCGGGATGTTGGCACAGATACGCAGTATTTT CSAYRDVGTDTQYF
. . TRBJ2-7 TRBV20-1 TGCAGTGCCGCGGGGGCTAGTAGGTACGAGCAGTACTTC CSAAGASRYEQYF
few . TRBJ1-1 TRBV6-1 TGTGCCAGCAGAAAACAGGGGAACACTGAAGCTTTCTTT CASRKQGNTEAFF
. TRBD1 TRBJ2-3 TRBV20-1 TGCAGTGCTAGAGCCCCGACCGGGACAGGGGTGGATACGCAGTATTTT CSARAPTGTGVDTQYF
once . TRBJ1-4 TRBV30 TGTGCCTGGAGTGACCGGGACACCGGAGAAAAACTGTTTTTT CAWSDRDTGEKLFF